The sequence of this T cell receptor beta chain was determined in a study of beta chain features in type 1 diabetes. Study-wide findings and caveats: In cDNA sequencing, cells with high TCR expression could be over-represented. Across patients, naive, central memory and Treg TCRB repertoires exhibited apparently greater similarity than was observed across healthy donors.

All of the isolated RNA was reverse transcribed, so expressed TCRB transcripts were sequenced. TCRdb's copy holds only in-frame clones and misses some; the assay was immunoSEQ multiplex PCR. This table holds 450,000 to 600,000 clones, approximately 28% found once. This clone occurred a few times. What it binds is unknown. One heparinised draw, averaging around 120 mL, was taken per donor. Trimming took off 0 bases at V and 4 bases at J, with 10 bases between the two ends. The CDR3 totals 14 residues. The V gene's germline CDR1 is MNHEY and CDR2 SMNVEV (reference sequence). This chain joins TRBV27 and TRBJ2-7; no clear D. The source material was naive CD4+ T cells from blood. The sequence came from a young man in good health. The CDR3 DNA follows: TGTGCCAGCAGTTTATCACGGAACGCATACGAGCAGTACTTC. It codes for CASSLSRNAYEQYF.